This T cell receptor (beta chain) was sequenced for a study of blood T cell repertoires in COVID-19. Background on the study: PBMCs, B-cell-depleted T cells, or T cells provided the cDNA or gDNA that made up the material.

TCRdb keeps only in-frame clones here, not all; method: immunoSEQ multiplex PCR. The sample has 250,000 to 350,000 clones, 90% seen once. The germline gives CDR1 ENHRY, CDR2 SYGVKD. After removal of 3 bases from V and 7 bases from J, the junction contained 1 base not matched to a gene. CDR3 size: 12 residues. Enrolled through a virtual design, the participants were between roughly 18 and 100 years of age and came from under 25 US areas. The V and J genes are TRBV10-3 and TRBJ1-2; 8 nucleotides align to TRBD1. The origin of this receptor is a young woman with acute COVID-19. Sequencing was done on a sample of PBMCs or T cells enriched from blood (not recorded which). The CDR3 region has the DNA TGTGCCATCAGTGAAGGACAGGGTGGCTACACCTTC. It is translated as CAISEGQGGYTF.